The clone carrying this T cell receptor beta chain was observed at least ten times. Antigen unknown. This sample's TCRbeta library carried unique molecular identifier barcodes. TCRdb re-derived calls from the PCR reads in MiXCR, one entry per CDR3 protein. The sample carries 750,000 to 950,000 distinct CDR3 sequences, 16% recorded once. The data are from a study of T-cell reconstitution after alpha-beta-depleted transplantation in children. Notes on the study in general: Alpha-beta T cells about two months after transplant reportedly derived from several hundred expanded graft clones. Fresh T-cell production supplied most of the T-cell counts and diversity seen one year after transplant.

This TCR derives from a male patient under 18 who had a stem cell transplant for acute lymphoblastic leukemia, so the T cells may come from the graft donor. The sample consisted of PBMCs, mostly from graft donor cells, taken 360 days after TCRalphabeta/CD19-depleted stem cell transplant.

The DNA for the CDR3 is TGCAGTGCCGAGGGGTACGAGCAGTACTTC. This encodes CSAEGYEQYF. The V call is TRBV20-1, the J call TRBJ2-7; D possibly uses TRBD1 or TRBD2 (5 bases each). Germline-derived CDR1 and CDR2 are DFQATT and SNEGSKA (reference sequence). Trimming took off 6 bases at V and 4 bases at J, with 7 bases between the two ends. This CDR3 is built from 10 residues.